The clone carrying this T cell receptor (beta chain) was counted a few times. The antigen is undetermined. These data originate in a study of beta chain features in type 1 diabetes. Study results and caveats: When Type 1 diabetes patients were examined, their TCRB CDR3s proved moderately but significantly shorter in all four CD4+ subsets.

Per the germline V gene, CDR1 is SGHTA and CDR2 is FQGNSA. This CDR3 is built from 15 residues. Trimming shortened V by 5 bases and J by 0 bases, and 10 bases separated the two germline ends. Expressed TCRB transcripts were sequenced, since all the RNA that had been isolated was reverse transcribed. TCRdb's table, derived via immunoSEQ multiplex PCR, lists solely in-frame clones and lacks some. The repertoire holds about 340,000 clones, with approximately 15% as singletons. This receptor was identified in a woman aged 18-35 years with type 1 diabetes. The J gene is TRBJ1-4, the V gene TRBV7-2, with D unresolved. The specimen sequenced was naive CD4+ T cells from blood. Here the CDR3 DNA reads TGTGCCAGCAGCGTGAGATATGCAACTAATGAAAAACTGTTTTTT. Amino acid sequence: CASSVRYATNEKLFF. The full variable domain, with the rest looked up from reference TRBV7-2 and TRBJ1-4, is GAGVSQSPSNKVTEKGKDVELRCDPISGHTALYWYRQSLGQGLEFLIYFQGNSAPDKSGLPSDRFSAERTGGSVSTLTIQRTQQEDSAVYLCASSVRYATNEKLFFGSGTQLSVL.